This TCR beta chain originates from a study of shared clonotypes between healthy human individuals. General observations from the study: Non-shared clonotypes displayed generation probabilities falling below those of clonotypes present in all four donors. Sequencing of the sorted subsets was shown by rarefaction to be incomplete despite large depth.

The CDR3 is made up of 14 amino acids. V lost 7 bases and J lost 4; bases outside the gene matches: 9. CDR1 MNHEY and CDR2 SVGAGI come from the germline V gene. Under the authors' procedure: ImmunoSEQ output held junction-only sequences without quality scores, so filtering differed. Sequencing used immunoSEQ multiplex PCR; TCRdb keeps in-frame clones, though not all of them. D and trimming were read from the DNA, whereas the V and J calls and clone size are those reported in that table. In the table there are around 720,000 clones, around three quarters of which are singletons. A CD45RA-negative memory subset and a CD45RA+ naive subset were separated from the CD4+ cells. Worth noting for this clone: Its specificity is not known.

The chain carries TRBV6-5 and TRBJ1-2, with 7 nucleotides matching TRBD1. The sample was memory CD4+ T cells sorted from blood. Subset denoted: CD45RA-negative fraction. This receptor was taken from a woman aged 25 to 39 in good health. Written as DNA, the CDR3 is TGTGCCAGCAAAAGGTCGACAGGGAGCTATGGCTACACCTTC. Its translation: CASKRSTGSYGYTF.